A selection of T cell receptor beta chains follows, all from one sample in a study of shared clonotypes between healthy human individuals. The method was immunoSEQ multiplex PCR; TCRdb's version includes in-frame clones alone and lacks a portion of them. The repertoire holds 740,000 or so clones, with 73% as singletons. The specimen sequenced was memory CD4+ T cells sorted from blood. The source of these receptors is a woman aged 25 to 39 in good health. The CDR3 runs from the conserved cysteine through the conserved F or W. A D gene is named only where the DNA matches it firmly. Clone size is stated in some rows and not others, as once, few, many or a class when expanded.

j_call d_call v_call clone_size cdr3_aa cdr3_nt
TRBJ2-1 . TRBV11-2 . CASSPQVRDFNEQFF TGTGCCAGCAGCCCGCAAGTCCGGGACTTCAATGAGCAGTTCTTC
TRBJ2-7 TRBD2 TRBV28 . CASSRNQLAGVPYEQYF TGTGCCAGCAGCAGAAACCAACTAGCGGGAGTCCCCTACGAGCAGTACTTC
TRBJ2-3 TRBD2 TRBV27 . CASSSGLAGDTSTDTQYF TGTGCCAGCAGTTCCGGACTAGCGGGAGACACTAGCACAGATACGCAGTATTTT
TRBJ2-7 . TRBV15 . CATQCPRERDVTYEQYF TGTGCCACGCAATGCCCCCGGGAGCGCGACGTCACCTACGAGCAGTACTTC
TRBJ1-1 . TRBV6-1 . CASSEDQRWAEAFF TGTGCCAGCAGTGAAGATCAGCGGTGGGCTGAAGCTTTCTTT
TRBJ2-1 . TRBV5-4 . CAAGPGYNEQFF TGTGCCGCGGGGCCTGGCTACAATGAGCAGTTCTTC
TRBJ1-2 TRBD1 TRBV6-5 . CASSYTSGTGRYGYTF TGTGCCAGCAGTTACACCTCCGGGACAGGGAGATATGGCTACACCTTC
TRBJ1-4 TRBD1 TRBV28 . CASRADRARGEKLFF TGTGCCAGCAGGGCGGACAGGGCTAGGGGTGAAAAACTGTTTTTT
TRBJ1-2 . TRBV19 . CASSIPGSYGYTF TGTGCCAGTAGTATACCAGGGTCCTATGGCTACACCTTC
TRBJ2-7 . TRBV29-1 few CSVRDTAYEQYF TGCAGCGTCCGGGACACTGCCTACGAGCAGTACTTC
TRBJ1-1 . TRBV18 . CASSPRGSEAFF TGTGCCAGCTCACCCCGGGGGTCTGAAGCTTTCTTT
TRBJ2-1 . TRBV30 . CAWSGGFGYNEQFF TGTGCCTGGAGCGGCGGATTCGGCTACAATGAGCAGTTCTTC
TRBJ2-7 TRBD2 TRBV10-2 . CASSEGLFGGRAKYEQYF TGCGCCAGCAGTGAGGGGCTCTTCGGGGGGAGGGCCAAGTACGAGCAGTACTTC
TRBJ1-2 . TRBV2 . CASSVEGANYGYTF TGTGCCAGCAGTGTGGAGGGGGCTAACTATGGCTACACCTTC
TRBJ2-3 TRBD1 TRBV11-2 . CASSPTGIADTQYF TGTGCCAGCAGCCCGACAGGGATCGCAGATACGCAGTATTTT
TRBJ1-2 TRBD1 TRBV14 few CASSPTGFNYGYTF TGTGCCAGCAGCCCGACAGGGTTTAACTATGGCTACACCTTC
TRBJ2-7 . TRBV25-1 . CASSPGRGYEQYF TGTGCCAGCAGTCCTGGCAGGGGCTACGAGCAGTACTTC
TRBJ2-1 TRBD2 TRBV5-1 . CASSLVASGRANEQFF TGCGCCAGCAGCTTGGTTGCGAGCGGGAGGGCCAATGAGCAGTTCTTC
TRBJ2-2 . TRBV28 . CASSTLGGTGELFF TGTGCCAGCAGTACCCTGGGCGGCACCGGGGAGCTGTTTTTT
TRBJ2-1 TRBD1 TRBV7-7 . CASSPGTGRADEQFF TGTGCCAGCAGCCCAGGGACAGGGCGGGCAGATGAGCAGTTCTTC
TRBJ2-7 . TRBV28 . CASSLRPPNSYEQYF TGTGCCAGCAGTTTGAGACCGCCGAACTCCTACGAGCAGTACTTC
TRBJ1-1 . TRBV6-1 . CASSDFWGQDTEAFF TGTGCCAGCAGTGACTTTTGGGGGCAGGACACTGAAGCTTTCTTT
TRBJ2-7 TRBD2 TRBV11-2 . CASSLSGRPTYEQYF TGTGCCAGCAGCTTAAGCGGGAGGCCTACCTACGAGCAGTACTTC
TRBJ2-7 TRBD2 TRBV5-1 . CASSLASGVSYEQYF TGCGCCAGCAGCTTGGCTAGCGGGGTCTCCTACGAGCAGTACTTC
TRBJ1-5 . TRBV6-1 . CASSGAVQPQHF TGTGCCAGCAGTGGGGCGGTTCAGCCCCAGCATTTT
TRBJ1-1 TRBD1 TRBV11-2 . CASSSFRGWNTEAFF TGTGCCAGCAGCTCGTTCAGGGGGTGGAACACTGAAGCTTTCTTT
TRBJ1-2 . TRBV7-9 few CASSLEAGDGYTF TGTGCCAGCAGCTTAGAGGCAGGGGATGGCTACACCTTC
TRBJ2-3 . TRBV30 . CAWSVQGSDTQYF TGTGCCTGGAGTGTTCAAGGGTCAGATACGCAGTATTTT
TRBJ2-3 . TRBV5-1 . CASSLGDTQYF TGCGCCAGCAGCCTCGGGGATACGCAGTATTTT
TRBJ1-5 TRBD1 TRBV7-7 few CASSFGTGYQPQHF TGTGCCAGCAGCTTTGGGACAGGGTATCAGCCCCAGCATTTT
TRBJ2-5 . TRBV18 . CASSPATGETQYF TGTGCCAGCTCACCGGCGACCGGGGAGACCCAGTACTTC
TRBJ2-2 . TRBV21-1 . CASTTSGLKRTGELFF TGTGCCAGCACGACTAGCGGGCTCAAGAGAACCGGGGAGCTGTTTTTT
TRBJ1-1 . TRBV6-6 once CASRQQVNTEAFF TGTGCCAGCAGGCAACAGGTGAACACTGAAGCTTTCTTT
TRBJ2-7 . TRBV4-2 . CASSQDSEQGGNEQYF TGTGCCAGCAGCCAAGATAGCGAACAGGGAGGGAACGAGCAGTACTTC
TRBJ1-1 . TRBV19 . CASSARKDSLMNTEAFF TGTGCCAGTAGTGCAAGGAAGGACAGTCTTATGAACACTGAAGCTTTCTTT
TRBJ1-2 . TRBV6-1 once CASSASQDVFGHGYTF TGTGCCAGCAGTGCGAGTCAGGACGTCTTCGGTCATGGCTACACCTTC
TRBJ2-7 TRBD2 TRBV6-4 few CASSDGTSYEQYF TGTGCCAGCAGTGACGGGACTAGCTACGAGCAGTACTTC
TRBJ1-1 . TRBV19 . CASSTQGRMNTEAFF TGTGCCAGTAGTACCCAGGGACGGATGAACACTGAAGCTTTCTTT
TRBJ1-1 TRBD1 TRBV19 . CASQVRGREAFF TGTGCCAGCCAAGTAAGGGGGCGTGAAGCTTTCTTT
TRBJ2-3 TRBD1 TRBV5-1 few CASRLTGGIRADTQYF TGCGCCAGCAGGTTGACAGGGGGCATTCGGGCAGATACGCAGTATTTT
TRBJ2-2 . TRBV5-1 . CASSLDQGYGELFF TGCGCCAGCAGCTTGGACCAGGGTTACGGGGAGCTGTTTTTT
TRBJ2-7 . TRBV7-9 . CASSDTGRTYEQYF TGTGCCAGCAGTGACACGGGACGGACCTACGAGCAGTACTTC
TRBJ2-7 TRBD1 TRBV28 . CASQGPQGAYEQYF TGTGCCAGCCAGGGGCCACAGGGGGCCTACGAGCAGTACTTC
TRBJ1-4 . TRBV10-3 . CAISERREKLFF TGTGCCATCAGTGAGCGACGGGAAAAACTGTTTTTT
TRBJ2-2 . TRBV30 . CAWSLGGVQTGELFF TGTGCCTGGAGTTTAGGAGGGGTTCAGACCGGGGAGCTGTTTTTT
TRBJ1-2 . TRBV28 . CASSSTVDYGYTF TGTGCCAGCAGCTCGACAGTTGACTATGGCTACACCTTC
TRBJ2-5 . TRBV7-2 . CASTLSSVRETQYF TGTGCCAGCACCCTGAGTAGCGTGAGGGAGACCCAGTACTTC
TRBJ2-4 . TRBV21-1 few CASSKGDGENIQYF TGTGCCAGCAGCAAAGGCGACGGAGAAAACATTCAGTACTTC
TRBJ2-1 TRBD2 TRBV6-5 . CASSYETSGNEQFF TGTGCCAGCAGTTACGAGACTAGCGGGAATGAGCAGTTCTTC
TRBJ1-1 TRBD1 TRBV2 . CARQGVENTEAFF TGTGCCCGACAGGGAGTCGAGAACACTGAAGCTTTCTTT
TRBJ1-5 . TRBV10-2 once CASSPWEVGDQPQHF TGCGCCAGCAGCCCTTGGGAGGTAGGGGATCAGCCCCAGCATTTT
TRBJ2-5 . TRBV4-2 . CASSQDSLTREQYF TGTGCCAGCAGCCAAGATTCCCTGACTAGAGAGCAGTACTTC
TRBJ1-2 TRBD1 TRBV27 . CASSPLTGNYGYTF TGTGCCAGCAGTCCACTGACAGGGAACTATGGCTACACCTTC
TRBJ2-2 TRBD2 TRBV4-2 few CASSPAGGPSGELFF TGTGCCAGCAGCCCGGCGGGAGGGCCCAGCGGGGAGCTGTTTTTT
TRBJ2-1 . TRBV19 . CASSNGGDPSYNEQFF TGTGCCAGTAGTAATGGCGGGGACCCTTCCTACAATGAGCAGTTCTTC